The 21 T cell receptor beta chains in this list originate from one sample, sequenced in a study of identical twins (dated by TCRdb to 2015 to 2016). Receptor libraries were prepared by 5' RACE. The data were produced on an Illumina HiSeq 2000. TCRdb reanalyzed the raw reads on its own, using fastp at Q25 for trimming and MiXCR for clone calling, and kept in-frame beta chains. Each CDR3 protein appears once, grouped with its most common genes and DNA. Within this sample are about 340,000 distinct CDR3 sequences, with 9% to 15% of them counted one time only. The top ten constitute approximately 7.6% of the sample. These data were likewise used in another study, on yellow fever vaccine responses in identical twins.

Input material: CD8+ T cells sorted from blood. Receptors originate from a woman younger than 30 in good health.

This clonotype was observed a handful of times. This sequence joins TRBV6-1 and TRBJ1-6; TRBD1 matches 7 bases. The V and J ends lost 6 bases and 4 bases, in that order; junction bases with no gene match: 9. The CDR3 totals 16 residues. Per the germline V gene, CDR1 is MNHNS and CDR2 is SASEGT. The CDR3 DNA follows: TGTGCCAGCAGCCTAACTCCGGGACAGTATAATTCACCCCTCCACTTT. Translation gives CASSLTPGQYNSPLHF.

The chain couples TRBV7-6 to TRBJ2-3; the D gene is possibly TRBD2 (5 bases). Germline-derived CDR1 and CDR2 are SGHVS and FNYEAQ. V was clipped by 5 bases and J by 2 bases, with 11 bases between them. This CDR3 has 14 residues. The CDR3 bases are TGTGCCAGCAGCCTATCGGAGGCCACAGATACGCAGTATTTT. Protein product: CASSLSEATDTQYF.

This clonotype occurred a few times. Relative to the germline gene, one junction end is altered; a read error may explain this. The gene calls are TRBV12-5 and TRBJ2-6, with TRBD1 as a possible D gene (7 bases). CDR3 size: 18 residues. The germline gives CDR1 LGHNT, CDR2 FRNRAP. The CDR3 bases are TGTGCTAGTGGTTTGGTTGCAGGGGGGTACTCTGTGGCCAACGTCCTGACTTTC. It yields the protein CASGLVAGGYSVANVLTF.

This clonotype was detected a few times. The genes are TRBV7-9 and TRBJ1-2, with D unclear. Germline V gives CDR1 SEHNR, CDR2 FQNEAQ (reference sequence). The germline V and J ends were trimmed by 2 bases and 4 bases, with 8 bases remaining between them. CDR3 length: 13 amino acids. The CDR3 DNA follows: TGTGCCAGCAGCTTAAATACGGTCTATGGCTACACCTTC. Translating gives CASSLNTVYGYTF.

Only a few counts were recorded for this clonotype. This chain connects TRBV20-1 to TRBJ1-1, with D unclear. Trimming took 0 bases from V and 6 from J, leaving 11 bases between them. Germline CDR1 reads DFQATT; CDR2 reads SNEGSKA (reference sequence). The CDR3 covers 13 residues. The CDR3 bases are TGCAGTGCTAGAGATCCGGGAATTCCTGAAGCTTTCTTT. Protein: CSARDPGIPEAFF.

This sequence joins TRBV20-1 and TRBJ1-1; unclear D gene. The CDR3 is made up of 17 amino acids. The germline V gene has CDR1 DFQATT and CDR2 SNEGSKA (reference sequence). V was pared by 0 bases and J by 0 bases, with 17 bases between. The DNA for the CDR3 is TGCAGTGCTAGAGATCGTAGCGCCCCTCTAATGAACACTGAAGCTTTCTTT. As protein: CSARDRSAPLMNTEAFF.

The CDR3 nucleotides read TGTGCCAGCAGCCAAGATGGGACCCCCTACACCGGGGAGCTGTTTTTT. It specifies CASSQDGTPYTGELFF. The rearrangement links TRBV3-1 to TRBJ2-2, with D perhaps being TRBD1 or TRBD2 (5 bases each). Germline loops: CDR1 LGHDT, CDR2 YNNKEL (reference sequence). Trimming removed 0 bases from V and 3 bases from J, with 11 bases in between. The CDR3 has 16 amino acids. The variable domain in full, completed from reference TRBV3-1 and TRBJ2-2, reads DTAVSQTPKYLVTQMGNDKSIKCEQNLGHDTMYWYKQDSKKFLKIMFSYNNKELIINETVPNRFSPKSPDKAHLNLHINSLELGDSAVYFCASSQDGTPYTGELFFGEGSRLTVL.

This clonotype showed up many times. V is TRBV4-1 and J is TRBJ2-3; D ambiguous. V lost 1 base, J lost 0 bases, and 5 bases lay in between. This CDR3 is 14 amino acids long. The germline V gene encodes CDR1 MGHRA and CDR2 YSYEKL. CDR3 sequence (DNA): TGCGCCAGCAGCCAAGGACGGAGCACAGATACGCAGTATTTT. It codes for CASSQGRSTDTQYF.

This clonotype has just a few counts. DNA for the CDR3: TGCGCCAGCAGCCCTCGGGCCACTAACTATGGCTACACCTTC. The encoded protein is CASSPRATNYGYTF. V is TRBV5-1 and J is TRBJ1-2; D gene ambiguous. CDR1 SGHRS and CDR2 YFSETQ come from the germline V gene. V dropped 4 bases and J dropped 0 bases, with 10 bases sitting between them. The CDR3 is 14 amino acids.

This clonotype came up a few times. The chain employs TRBV27 and TRBJ2-3; D is undetermined. The CDR3 totals 15 residues. CDR1 and CDR2 from the germline V gene are MNHEY and SMNVEV (reference sequence). V dropped 3 bases and J dropped 1 base, with 11 bases sitting between them. The CDR3: CASSFAGDRTDTQYF. In DNA form, the CDR3 reads TGTGCCAGCAGTTTCGCAGGAGACCGCACAGATACGCAGTATTTT.

The chain joins TRBV7-9 to TRBJ2-5, with D perhaps matching TRBD2 (5 bases). The germline V gene encodes CDR1 SEHNR and CDR2 FQNEAQ (reference sequence). Trimming took off 10 bases at V and 1 base at J, with 16 bases between the two ends. The CDR3 runs 14 residues. The CDR3 loop reads CATHSWRTQETQYF. The CDR3 nucleotides are TGTGCCACCCACAGCTGGAGGACCCAAGAGACCCAGTACTTC.

The chain uses TRBV5-1 and TRBJ2-5, with TRBD2 identical over 9 bases. Trimming removed 0 bases from V and 2 bases from J; junction bases left unmatched: 11. The CDR3 has 18 amino acids. Germline CDR1 and CDR2: SGHRS and YFSETQ. The CDR3 region is CASSLALSSGKPQETQYF. The CDR3 DNA reads TGCGCCAGCAGCTTGGCCCTCTCTAGCGGGAAGCCTCAAGAGACCCAGTACTTC.

The table lists this clonotype with a few counts. The rearrangement links TRBV6-2 or TRBV6-3 to TRBJ1-1; TRBD1 is a possible D gene (5 bases). The V end lost 6 bases, the J end lost 7 bases, and 12 bases lay between the germline ends. Germline V gives CDR1 MNHEY, CDR2 SVGEGT. The CDR3 totals 12 residues. The CDR3 DNA is TGTGCCAGCAGCTGGGCAGGGAATGAAGCTTTCTTT. Encoded protein: CASSWAGNEAFF.

The gene calls are TRBV7-8 and TRBJ2-7, with TRBD2 matching 16 bases. Looked up from germline, CDR1 is SGHVS and CDR2 is FQNEAQ. After removal of 5 bases from V and 2 bases from J, the junction contained 9 bases not matched to a gene. The CDR3 is 18 residues long. CDR3 nucleotides: TGTGCCAGCAGCCACCTGGGACTAGCGGGAGGGCACCCCTACGAGCAGTACTTC. This sequence encodes CASSHLGLAGGHPYEQYF.

This clonotype was found many times. This chain connects TRBV6-1 to TRBJ2-1; D is uncertain. V was shortened by 5 bases and J by 8 bases, with 25 bases between the two germline ends. The CDR3 is 17 amino acids. Germline V gene lookup returns CDR1 MNHNS and CDR2 SASEGT. CDR3 amino acids: CASSPPAPGFPLDEQFF. The CDR3 nucleotides read TGTGCCAGCAGTCCCCCCGCCCCCGGATTTCCCTTAGATGAGCAGTTCTTC.

In this sample, this clonotype turned up many times. V and J are TRBV4-2 and TRBJ1-6; D unresolved. Germline V gene lookup returns CDR1 LGHNA and CDR2 YNFKEQ. Trimming removed 0 bases from V and 9 bases from J, with 6 bases in between. The CDR3 contains 13 residues. The CDR3 nucleotides read TGTGCCAGCAGCCAAGATAGGGCTTCACCCCTCCACTTT. Translation gives CASSQDRASPLHF.

The V and J genes are TRBV11-2 and TRBJ1-1; 8 bases map to TRBD1. V trimming: 0 bases; J trimming: 6 bases; junction bases outside the gene matches: 3. Looked up from germline, CDR1 is SGHAT and CDR2 is FQNNGV. The CDR3 contains 14 residues. CDR3 sequence (DNA): TGTGCCAGCAGCTTAGAACAGGGGGTTCCTGAAGCTTTCTTT. The encoded protein is CASSLEQGVPEAFF. Using reference TRBV11-2 and TRBJ1-1 for the parts outside the CDR3, the full variable domain is EAGVAQSPRYKIIEKRQSVAFWCNPISGHATLYWYQQILGQGPKLLIQFQNNGVVDDSQLPKDRFSAERLKGVDSTLKIQPAKLEDSAVYLCASSLEQGVPEAFFGQGTRLTVV.

At least ten counts were recorded for this clonotype. The chain is built from TRBV29-1 and TRBJ2-7; no firm D call. The CDR3 is 15 amino acids. Trimming cost V 7 bases and J 2 bases, with 21 bases left between them. Germline loops: CDR1 SQVTM, CDR2 ANQGSEA. Written as DNA, the CDR3 is TGCAGCGCCCTAGGAGAGTCCCTCGTGGCCTACGAGCAGTACTTC. It specifies CSALGESLVAYEQYF.

The chain is built from TRBV5-1 and TRBJ2-1; 7 nucleotides line up with TRBD1. The V gene end was trimmed by 4 bases and the J gene end by 2 bases; junction bases not matched to a gene: 6. Germline V gene sequence: CDR1 SGHRS, CDR2 YFSETQ. This CDR3 has 15 residues. The CDR3 DNA follows: TGCGCCAGCAGCAAGACCGGGACAGCCTACAATGAGCAGTTCTTC. Translated: CASSKTGTAYNEQFF. The entire variable domain, with the rest obtained from reference TRBV5-1 and TRBJ2-1, is as follows: KAGVTQTPRYLIKTRGQQVTLSCSPISGHRSVSWYQQTPGQGLQFLFEYFSETQRNKGNFPGRFSGRQFSNSRSEMNVSTLELGDSALYLCASSKTGTAYNEQFFGPGTRLTVL.

This clonotype was counted a few times. The rearrangement joins TRBV28 to TRBJ2-3; D is possibly TRBD1 (5 bases). The germline V and J ends were trimmed by 2 bases and 5 bases, with 23 bases remaining between them. The CDR3 spans 18 residues. CDR1 MDHEN and CDR2 SYDVKM come from the germline V gene. CDR3 loop: CASSLPRTKPRIGDTQYF. The CDR3, as DNA: TGTGCCAGCAGTTTACCCCGGACAAAACCTCGCATTGGAGATACGCAGTATTTT.

In this sample, this clonotype turned up many times. This chain connects TRBV6-2 or TRBV6-3 to TRBJ2-3, with a possible D match to TRBD1 (6 bases). CDR1 and CDR2 (germline): MNHEY, SVGEGT. The CDR3 is 14 amino acids. V was trimmed by 5 bases and J by 4 bases, leaving 13 bases between them. The CDR3 loop reads CASSQGRFPDTQYF. The CDR3 region has the DNA TGTGCCAGCAGTCAGGGGCGCTTCCCAGATACGCAGTATTTT.